Following are 26 T cell receptor beta chains from one sample sequenced in a study of patients and donors after allogeneic stem cell transplantation. TCRdb re-called the RT-PCR reads through MiXCR, storing one row per CDR3 protein. The table includes about 87,000 distinct CDR3 sequences, roughly 5.2% detected once. The sample taken for sequencing was blood, either unsorted or a sorted T cell fraction (not recorded which). All receptors come from a human donor who was either an allogeneic HSCT recipient or a stem cell or donor lymphocyte infusion donor (not recorded which). It is not recorded whose cells these are; they may come from a transplant donor.

This clonotype was seen at least ten times. DNA of the CDR3: TGCGCCAGCAGCCAAGGAGGGACACTGTGGGCCAAAAACATTCAGTACTTC. Amino acid sequence: CASSQGGTLWAKNIQYF. This rearrangement joins TRBV4-1 to TRBJ2-4; tentative D call: TRBD1 (6 bases). This CDR3 has 17 residues. Per the germline V gene, CDR1 is MGHRA and CDR2 is YSYEKL. Trimming cost V 1 base and J 1 base, with 14 bases left between them.

This clonotype has ten or more counts. The genes are TRBV9 and TRBJ2-7; D possibly corresponds to TRBD2 (6 bases). The CDR3 totals 13 residues. From germline, CDR1 is SGDLS and CDR2 YYNGEE. V lost 4 bases and J lost 6, with 14 bases in between. The CDR3 DNA sequence: TGTGCCAGCAGCCCTGGTGTGGAGGGCGAGCAGTACTTC. It yields the protein CASSPGVEGEQYF. The whole variable domain, filled in from reference TRBV9 and TRBJ2-7, reads DSGVTQTPKHLITATGQRVTLRCSPRSGDLSVYWYQQSLDQGLQFLIQYYNGEERAKGNILERFSAQQFPDLHSELNLSSLELGDSALYFCASSPGVEGEQYFGPGTRLTVT.

The J gene is TRBJ2-1, the V gene TRBV15; D might be TRBD2 (6 bases). Per germline, CDR1 LNHNV and CDR2 YYDKDF (reference sequence). This CDR3 has 18 residues. V shed 1 base and J shed 0 bases, with 16 bases lying between them. The CDR3 region is CATSRAPGRGSSYNEQFF. DNA for the CDR3: TGTGCCACCAGCAGAGCCCCTGGACGGGGGAGCTCCTACAATGAGCAGTTCTTC.

This clonotype turned up a few times. The rearrangement uses TRBV27 and TRBJ2-7; a possible D gene is TRBD1 (6 bases). The CDR3 consists of 16 residues. V was pared by 5 bases and J by 4 bases, with 21 bases between. The germline gives CDR1 MNHEY, CDR2 SMNVEV (reference sequence). The CDR3 nucleotides are TGTGCCAGCAGTCTATTGGCGGGCAGGGGTCGATACGAGCAGTACTTC. As protein: CASSLLAGRGRYEQYF.

The V call is TRBV27, the J call TRBJ1-1; maybe TRBD1 (5 bases). The CDR3 length is 14 residues. The V end was cut by 6 bases, the J end by 5 bases, with 16 bases between. CDR1 MNHEY and CDR2 SMNVEV come from the germline V gene (reference sequence). In nucleotides, the CDR3 is TGTGCCAGCAGGTTCGGGGGGGAGGGTACTGAAGCTTTCTTT. It codes for CASRFGGEGTEAFF.

This clonotype was counted between two and nine times. A junction boundary mismatches the germline segment, possibly from a read error. CDR3 in DNA: TGTGCCAGCAGCTTAGAACGGAAGGCGACACTTGATTTT. This sequence encodes CASSLERKATLDF. The chain is built from TRBV11-2 and TRBJ1-4, with unresolved D. Germline V gives CDR1 SGHAT, CDR2 FQNNGV. The CDR3 runs 13 residues.

The gene calls are TRBV7-2 and TRBJ2-5; 7 nucleotides agree with TRBD2. The trim removed 5 bases at V and 1 base at J, leaving 4 bases unmatched. Per germline, CDR1 SGHTA and CDR2 FQGNSA. The CDR3 runs to 14 residues. In DNA form, the CDR3 reads TGTGCCAGCAGCCCTAGCGGAGGCCAAGAGACCCAGTACTTC. The encoded protein is CASSPSGGQETQYF.

As to this clonotype: Given the absence of the conserved phenylalanine or tryptophan at the CDR3 end, a read error is likely. The DNA is left out, because the CDR3 cannot be placed on it with certainty; the CDR3 is given as TCRdb lists it. J is TRBJ1-4 and V is TRBV6-1. The CDR3 has 12 residues if both end residues are counted. Germline V gene lookup returns CDR1 MNHNS and CDR2 SASEGT. The CDR3 protein is CASSDRHRTLSL.

This clonotype was counted ten times or more. CDR3 coding DNA: TGTGCCAGCAGTTTGTGGAGCTCCTATAATTCACCCCTCCACTTT. Translating gives CASSLWSSYNSPLHF. The chain is built from TRBV27 and TRBJ1-6, with D hard to call. Germline CDR1 MNHEY, CDR2 SMNVEV (reference sequence). The V and J ends lost 3 bases and 0 bases respectively, with 6 bases between them. The CDR3 length is 15 residues.

This clonotype was observed at least ten times. The gene calls are TRBV5-1 and TRBJ2-2, with D tentatively TRBD2 (6 bases). V lost 0 bases and J 6 bases, leaving 15 bases between the germline ends. The length of the CDR3 is 16 residues. Germline V CDR1 and CDR2: SGHRS, YFSETQ. CDR3 nucleotides: TGCGCCAGCAGCTTGGCTCCGGGAGTTAAGGCCGGGGAGCTGTTTTTT. This codes for CASSLAPGVKAGELFF.

This clonotype was counted many times. The chain couples TRBV20-1 to TRBJ2-1, with 12 positions matching TRBD2. The germline gives CDR1 DFQATT, CDR2 SNEGSKA (reference sequence). Germline trimming cut 1 base from V and 5 bases from J; bases unmatched to any gene: 6. CDR3 size: 16 residues. The CDR3 region is CSARVITSGRHNEQFF. The CDR3 DNA is TGCAGTGCTAGAGTCATAACTAGCGGGAGGCACAATGAGCAGTTCTTC.

The chain recombines TRBV6-1 with TRBJ2-5; tentative D call: TRBD2 (6 bases). Germline V gene sequence: CDR1 MNHNS, CDR2 SASEGT. V was pared by 6 bases and J by 4 bases, with 12 bases between. This CDR3 has 13 amino acids. CDR3 protein: CASRRLGGETQYF. The CDR3 region has the DNA TGTGCCAGCAGGAGACTAGGAGGAGAGACCCAGTACTTC.

This clonotype was seen at least ten times. The chain carries TRBV13 and TRBJ1-6, with a tentative D call TRBD1 (5 bases). CDR3 length: 13 amino acids. The germline V gene has CDR1 PRHDT and CDR2 FYEKMQ (reference sequence). Trimming left V 7 bases short and J 8 bases short, with 12 bases between. DNA for the CDR3: TGTGCCAGCACCCGGGGACCCCATTCACCCCTCCACTTT. It is translated as CASTRGPHSPLHF.

At least ten counts were recorded for this clonotype. The V gene is TRBV2, the J gene TRBJ2-3; D remains unclear. CDR3 length: 14 amino acids. The germline V gene has CDR1 SNHLY and CDR2 FYNNEI. V gave up 7 bases and J gave up 4 bases, with 15 bases separating them. The CDR3 sequence is CASNWALRADTQYF. CDR3 coding DNA: TGTGCCAGCAACTGGGCCTTAAGGGCAGATACGCAGTATTTT.

The chain couples TRBV9 to TRBJ1-5; D is unresolved. CDR1 is SGDLS, CDR2 YYNGEE, per germline. The CDR3 consists of 14 residues. The V end lost 0 bases, the J end lost 8 bases, and 12 bases lay between the germline ends. CDR3 coding DNA: TGTGCCAGCAGCGTAGGTGGCAGCGGGGAGCCCCAGCATTTT. It specifies CASSVGGSGEPQHF.

The rearrangement links TRBV12-3 or TRBV12-4 to TRBJ2-3; a weak D match, TRBD2 (5 bases). V lost 0 bases, J lost 1 base, and 11 bases lay in between. CDR3 length equals 16 residues. Here the CDR3 DNA reads TGTGCCAGCAGTTTAGCGGCTAGCAGACGCACAGATACGCAGTATTTT. Translation gives CASSLAASRRTDTQYF.

This clonotype was picked up many times. The chain carries TRBV6-1 and TRBJ2-1; the match to TRBD2 covers 7 bases. CDR3 size: 15 residues. The ends lost 7 bases at V and 9 bases at J; junction bases unmatched: 15. Germline V gene sequence: CDR1 MNHNS, CDR2 SASEGT. The CDR3 DNA reads TGTGCCAGCAAGGGTAAGAGCGGGGCGATTGGTGAGCAGTTCTTC. Protein product: CASKGKSGAIGEQFF.

The table lists this clonotype with many counts. This rearrangement joins TRBV20-1 to TRBJ2-5; 9 nucleotides match TRBD2. V dropped 1 base and J dropped 0; count of bases not matched to a gene: 3. The V gene's germline CDR1 is DFQATT and CDR2 SNEGSKA (reference sequence). This CDR3 comprises 15 residues. The CDR3 coding sequence is TGCAGTGCTAGAGGTCCTAGCGGGGACCAAGAGACCCAGTACTTC. Translating it yields CSARGPSGDQETQYF.

This clonotype was observed a few times. The rearrangement uses TRBV6-1 and TRBJ1-2; 7 nucleotides match TRBD1. The CDR3 spans 14 residues. V lost 7 bases, J lost 3 bases, and 8 bases stayed unmatched. Germline CDR1 reads MNHNS; CDR2 reads SASEGT. The CDR3 bases are TGTGCCAGCAAACGGACAGGAGACCACTATGGCTACACCTTC. This codes for CASKRTGDHYGYTF.

This clonotype was detected many times. This chain joins TRBV11-2 and TRBJ2-7; 11 bases line up with TRBD2. Trimming removed 2 bases from V and 2 bases from J; junction bases left unmatched: 5. This CDR3 region has 16 residues. The germline CDR1 and CDR2 sequences are SGHAT and FQNNGV. The CDR3 nucleotides are TGTGCCAGCAGCTTACTTGCGACTAGCGGGGCCTACGAGCAGTACTTC. Encoded protein: CASSLLATSGAYEQYF.

This clonotype was seen at least ten times. This sequence joins TRBV5-6 and TRBJ1-1; D unresolved. The V end lost 4 bases, the J end lost 5 bases, and 9 bases lay between the germline ends. CDR3 length equals 12 residues. Germline V gene data show CDR1 as SGHDT and CDR2 as YYEEEE. This CDR3 reads CASSQQWTEAFF. As DNA, the CDR3 is TGTGCCAGCAGCCAACAGTGGACTGAAGCTTTCTTT.

This rearrangement joins TRBV5-6 to TRBJ2-5, with 7 bases matching TRBD1. CDR1 is SGHDT and CDR2 is YYEEEE in the germline V gene. There are 14 residues in the CDR3. Trimming cost V 3 bases and J 5 bases; bases outside gene matches: 7. The CDR3 DNA reads TGTGCCAGCAGCTCTGACAGGGAAGGGGAGACCCAGTACTTC. This codes for CASSSDREGETQYF.

This clonotype has more than one count but fewer than ten. This sequence joins TRBV6-5 and TRBJ2-2; D assignment may be TRBD1 or TRBD2 (5 bases each). V was trimmed by 4 bases and J by 3 bases, leaving 12 bases between them. From germline, CDR1 is MNHEY and CDR2 SVGAGI. The CDR3 is 15 residues long. For the CDR3, the DNA is TGTGCCAGCAGTTCCGGGACCCGTGACACCGGGGAGCTGTTTTTT. This translates into CASSSGTRDTGELFF.

V and J are TRBV13 and TRBJ1-1; D call uncertain. The CDR3 is 17 amino acids. V was clipped by 2 bases and J by 1 base, with 17 bases between them. Germline V gene lookup returns CDR1 PRHDT and CDR2 FYEKMQ (reference sequence). The CDR3 here is CASSLNFLDRENTEAFF. Here the CDR3 DNA reads TGTGCCAGCAGCTTAAATTTTCTGGACCGGGAGAACACTGAAGCTTTCTTT. Full variable domain (rest looked up from reference TRBV13 and TRBJ1-1): AAGVIQSPRHLIKEKRETATLKCYPIPRHDTVYWYQQGPGQDPQFLISFYEKMQSDKGSIPDRFSAQQFSDYHSELNMSSLELGDSALYFCASSLNFLDRENTEAFFGQGTRLTVV.

This clonotype was picked up many times. The genes are TRBV3-1 and TRBJ1-1; no clear D. This CDR3 contains 14 residues. The germline V and J ends were trimmed by 3 bases and 1 base, with 9 bases remaining between them. In germline, CDR1 is LGHDT, CDR2 YNNKEL (reference sequence). The CDR3: CASSHGEGNTEAFF. CDR3 DNA sequence: TGTGCCAGCAGCCACGGGGAGGGGAACACTGAAGCTTTCTTT.

This clonotype was seen at least ten times. The chain joins TRBV18 to TRBJ1-2; D remains ambiguous. CDR3 length: 13 amino acids. V was cut by 6 bases and J by 8 bases, with 16 bases left in between. Germline CDR1 reads KGHSH; CDR2 reads LQKENI. CDR3 sequence (DNA): TGTGCCAGCTCCCCAAAACTTGAGGAAGGCTACACCTTC. This gives the protein CASSPKLEEGYTF.